This TCR beta chain was recorded in a study of blood T cell repertoires in COVID-19. Study-wide background: COVID-19 samples collected from the United States, Italy and Spain covered acute and convalescent phases.

TCRdb's copy holds only in-frame clones and misses some; the assay was immunoSEQ multiplex PCR. The repertoire holds tens of thousands of clones, with less than 95% as singletons. Germline lookup yields CDR1 LNHDA and CDR2 SQIVND (reference sequence). This CDR3 contains 14 residues. The junction had 14 bases not matched to a gene; V was cut back by 11 bases and J by 5 bases. This TCR came from a human donor with active COVID-19. The donor label of this sample is uncertain. This rearrangement joins TRBV19 to TRBJ1-2; TRBD1 matches 7 bases. Sequencing input: peripheral blood. This CDR3 is CAVRRSGTDYGYTF. Written as DNA, the CDR3 is TGTGCCGTGCGTCGCTCCGGGACAGATTATGGCTACACCTTC.